This T cell receptor beta chain was identified during a study of cytomegalovirus exposure and HLA in healthy donors. The study, taken as a whole, reports: Most TCR sequences showed up rarely, but some public TCRs showed up in many donors.

A remark on this clone: Its antigen is still unknown.

Germline loops: CDR1 SEHNR, CDR2 FQNEAQ (reference sequence). The V end was cut by 1 base, the J end by 4 bases, with 5 bases between. This CDR3 region has 12 residues. The PCR employed 60 Vbeta primers together with 13 Jbeta primers. TCRdb's table, derived via immunoSEQ multiplex PCR, lists solely in-frame clones and lacks some. The sample holds about 130,000 clones, 70% to 75% seen once. The chain links TRBV7-9 to TRBJ2-7; TRBD1 might be the D (5 bases). The sample was PBMCs. This clonotype was obtained from a male donor in good health and CMV-seronegative. CDR3 sequence reads: CASSLGQYEQYF. DNA of the CDR3: TGTGCCAGCAGCTTAGGACAGTACGAGCAGTACTTC.